Sequencing of this TCR beta chain was carried out in a study of CD8 T cells in Susac syndrome. RNA amounts of about 0.5 to 1 ug underwent reverse transcription with random hexamers. Using its own MiXCR run on the immunoSEQ multiplex PCR reads, TCRdb lists one record per CDR3 protein. Among about 80,000 distinct CDR3 sequences listed, more than 85% were seen once. Germline lookup yields CDR1 LNHNV and CDR2 YYDKDF (reference sequence). The CDR3 loop spans 15 amino acids. J was trimmed by 4 bases and V by 4 bases; bases with no gene match: 6. The sequenced sample consisted of CD8+ T cells from PBMCs. The chain joins TRBV15 to TRBJ1-3, with TRBD1 matching 8 bases. The TCR comes from a human donor with multiple sclerosis. The CDR3 nucleotides read TGTGCCACCAGCAATGACAGGGGAACAGGAAACACCATATATTTT. This encodes CATSNDRGTGNTIYF.